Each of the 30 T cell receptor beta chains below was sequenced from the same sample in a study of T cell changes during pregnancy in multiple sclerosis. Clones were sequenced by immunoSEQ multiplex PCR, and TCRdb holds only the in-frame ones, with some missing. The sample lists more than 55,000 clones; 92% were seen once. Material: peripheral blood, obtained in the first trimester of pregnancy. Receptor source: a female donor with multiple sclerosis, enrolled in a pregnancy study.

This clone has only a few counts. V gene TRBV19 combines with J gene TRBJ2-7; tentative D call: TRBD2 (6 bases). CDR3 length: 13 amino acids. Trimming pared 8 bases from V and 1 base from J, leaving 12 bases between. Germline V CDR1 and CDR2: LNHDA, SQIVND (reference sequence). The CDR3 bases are TGTGCCAGTTGGGGCGGGGCTTCCTACGAGCAGTACTTC. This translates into CASWGGASYEQYF.

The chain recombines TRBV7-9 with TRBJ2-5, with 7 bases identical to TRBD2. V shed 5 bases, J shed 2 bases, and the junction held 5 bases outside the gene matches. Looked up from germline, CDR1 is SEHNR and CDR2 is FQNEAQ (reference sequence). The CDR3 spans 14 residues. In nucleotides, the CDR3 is TGTGCCAGCAGCCCCGGGACTACGCAAGAGACCCAGTACTTC. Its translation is CASSPGTTQETQYF.

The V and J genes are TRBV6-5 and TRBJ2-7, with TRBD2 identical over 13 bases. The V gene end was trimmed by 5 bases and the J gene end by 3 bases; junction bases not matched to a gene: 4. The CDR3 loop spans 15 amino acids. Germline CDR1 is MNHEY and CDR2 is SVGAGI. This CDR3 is CASSPRTSGGYEQYF. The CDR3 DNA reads TGTGCCAGCAGTCCCCGGACTAGCGGGGGCTACGAGCAGTACTTC.

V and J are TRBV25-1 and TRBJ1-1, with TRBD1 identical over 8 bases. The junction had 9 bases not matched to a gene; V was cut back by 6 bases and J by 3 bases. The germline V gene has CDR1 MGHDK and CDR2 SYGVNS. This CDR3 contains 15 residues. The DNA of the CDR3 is TGTGCCAGCAGCCCACAGGGGGGGTTTTACACTGAAGCTTTCTTT. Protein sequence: CASSPQGGFYTEAFF.

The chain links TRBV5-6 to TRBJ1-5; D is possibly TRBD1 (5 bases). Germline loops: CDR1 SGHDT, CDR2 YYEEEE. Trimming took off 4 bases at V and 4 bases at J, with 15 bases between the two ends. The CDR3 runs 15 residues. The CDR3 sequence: CASSPWGGGNQPQHF. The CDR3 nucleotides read TGTGCCAGCAGCCCCTGGGGGGGAGGGAATCAGCCCCAGCATTTT.

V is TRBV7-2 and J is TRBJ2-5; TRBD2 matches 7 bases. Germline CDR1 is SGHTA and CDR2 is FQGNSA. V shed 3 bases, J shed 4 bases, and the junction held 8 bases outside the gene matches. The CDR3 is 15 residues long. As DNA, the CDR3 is TGTGCCAGCAGCTTGGAGCGGGGTCGTGGAGAGACCCAGTACTTC. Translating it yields CASSLERGRGETQYF.

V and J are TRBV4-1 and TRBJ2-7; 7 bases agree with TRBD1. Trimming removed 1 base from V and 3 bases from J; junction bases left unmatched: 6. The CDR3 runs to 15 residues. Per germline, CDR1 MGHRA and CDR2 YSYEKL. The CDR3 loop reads CASSQGTGSFYEQYF. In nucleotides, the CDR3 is TGCGCCAGCAGCCAAGGGACAGGTTCTTTCTACGAGCAGTACTTC.

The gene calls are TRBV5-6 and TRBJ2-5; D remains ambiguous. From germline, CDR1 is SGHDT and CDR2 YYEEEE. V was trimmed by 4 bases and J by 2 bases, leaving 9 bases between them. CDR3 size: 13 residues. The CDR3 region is CASSPPGQETQYF. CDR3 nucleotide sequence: TGTGCCAGCAGCCCCCCCGGGCAAGAGACCCAGTACTTC.

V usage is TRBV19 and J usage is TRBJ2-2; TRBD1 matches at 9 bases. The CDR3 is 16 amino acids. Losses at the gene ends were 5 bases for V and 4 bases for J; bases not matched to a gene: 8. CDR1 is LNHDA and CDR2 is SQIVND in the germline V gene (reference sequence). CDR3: CASSLTGTGTTGELFF. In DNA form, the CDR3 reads TGTGCCAGTAGTCTTACCGGGACAGGGACCACCGGGGAGCTGTTTTTT.

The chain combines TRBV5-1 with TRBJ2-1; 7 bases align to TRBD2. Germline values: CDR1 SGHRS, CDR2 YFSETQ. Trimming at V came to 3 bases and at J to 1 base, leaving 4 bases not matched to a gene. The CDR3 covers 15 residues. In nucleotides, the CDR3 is TGCGCCAGCAGCTCCACCGGGGGGTCCTACAATGAGCAGTTCTTC. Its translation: CASSSTGGSYNEQFF.

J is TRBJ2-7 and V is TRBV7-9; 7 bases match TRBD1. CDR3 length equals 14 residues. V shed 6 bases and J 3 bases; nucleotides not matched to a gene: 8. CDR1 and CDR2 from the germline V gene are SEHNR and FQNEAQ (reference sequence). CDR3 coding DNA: TGTGCCAGCAGTAAACCGGGGACAGTCTACGAGCAGTACTTC. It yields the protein CASSKPGTVYEQYF.

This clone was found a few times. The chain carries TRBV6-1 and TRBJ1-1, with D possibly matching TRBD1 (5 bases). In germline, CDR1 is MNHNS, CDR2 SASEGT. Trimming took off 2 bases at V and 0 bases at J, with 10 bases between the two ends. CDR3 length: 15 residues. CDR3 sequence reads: CASSELREVNTEAFF. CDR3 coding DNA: TGTGCCAGCAGTGAACTCAGGGAGGTGAACACTGAAGCTTTCTTT.

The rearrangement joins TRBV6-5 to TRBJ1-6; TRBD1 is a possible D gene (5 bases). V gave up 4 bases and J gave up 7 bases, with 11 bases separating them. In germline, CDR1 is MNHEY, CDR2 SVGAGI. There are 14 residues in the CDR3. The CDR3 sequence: CASSLTVWNSPLHF. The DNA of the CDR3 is TGTGCCAGCAGTTTGACAGTTTGGAATTCACCCCTCCACTTT.

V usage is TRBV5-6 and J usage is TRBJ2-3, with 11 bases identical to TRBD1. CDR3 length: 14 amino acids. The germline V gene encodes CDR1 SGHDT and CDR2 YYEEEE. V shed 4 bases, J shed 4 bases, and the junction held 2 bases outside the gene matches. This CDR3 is CASSQGQGADTQYF. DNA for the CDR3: TGTGCCAGCAGCCAGGGACAGGGGGCAGATACGCAGTATTTT. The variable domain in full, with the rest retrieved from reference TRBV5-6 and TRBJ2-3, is DAGVTQSPTHLIKTRGQQVTLRCSPKSGHDTVSWYQQALGQGPQFIFQYYEEEERQRGNFPDRFSGHQFPNYSSELNVNALLLGDSALYLCASSQGQGADTQYFGPGTRLTVL.

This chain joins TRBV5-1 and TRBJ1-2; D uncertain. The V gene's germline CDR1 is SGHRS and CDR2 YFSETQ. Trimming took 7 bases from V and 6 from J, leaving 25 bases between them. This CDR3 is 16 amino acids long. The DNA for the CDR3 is TGCGCCAGCGCAAAAGTAAGCGGAGCATCCGAGAATGGCTACACCTTC. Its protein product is CASAKVSGASENGYTF.

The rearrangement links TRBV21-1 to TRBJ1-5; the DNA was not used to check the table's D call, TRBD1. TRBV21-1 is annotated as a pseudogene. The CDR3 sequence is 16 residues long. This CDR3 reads CASTPGQALPYQPQHF. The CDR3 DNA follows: TGTGCCAGCACCCCGGGACAGGCCTTGCCCTATCAGCCCCAGCATTTT.

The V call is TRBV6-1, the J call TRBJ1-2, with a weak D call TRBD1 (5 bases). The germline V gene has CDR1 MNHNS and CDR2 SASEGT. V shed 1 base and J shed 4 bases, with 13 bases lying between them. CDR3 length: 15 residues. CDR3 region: CASSEVPGRAYGYTF. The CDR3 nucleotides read TGTGCCAGCAGTGAAGTCCCGGGCAGGGCCTATGGCTACACCTTC.

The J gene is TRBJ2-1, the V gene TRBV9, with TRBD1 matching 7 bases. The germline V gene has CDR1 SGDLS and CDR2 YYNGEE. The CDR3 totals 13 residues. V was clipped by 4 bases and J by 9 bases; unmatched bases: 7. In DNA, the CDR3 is TGTGCCAGCAGCCCGCCCGACAGGGTTGAGCAGTTCTTC. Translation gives CASSPPDRVEQFF.

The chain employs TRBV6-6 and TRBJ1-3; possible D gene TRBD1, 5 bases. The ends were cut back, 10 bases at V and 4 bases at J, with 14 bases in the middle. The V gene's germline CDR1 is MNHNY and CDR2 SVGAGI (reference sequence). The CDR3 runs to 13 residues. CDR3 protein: CAIGGGVGNTIYF. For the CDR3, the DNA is TGTGCCATCGGGGGAGGGGTAGGAAACACCATATATTTT.

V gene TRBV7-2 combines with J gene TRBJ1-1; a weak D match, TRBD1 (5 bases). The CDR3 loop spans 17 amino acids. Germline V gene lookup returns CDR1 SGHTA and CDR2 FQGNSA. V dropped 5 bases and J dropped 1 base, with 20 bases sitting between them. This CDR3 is CASSPYRSVPGNTEAFF. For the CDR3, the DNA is TGTGCCAGCAGCCCGTACAGGTCAGTTCCCGGGAACACTGAAGCTTTCTTT.

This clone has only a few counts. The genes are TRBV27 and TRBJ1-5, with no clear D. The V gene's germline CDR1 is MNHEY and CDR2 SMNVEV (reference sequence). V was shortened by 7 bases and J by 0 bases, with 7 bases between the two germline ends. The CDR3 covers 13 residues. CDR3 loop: CASTVPSNQPQHF. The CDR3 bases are TGTGCCAGCACCGTCCCTAGCAATCAGCCCCAGCATTTT.

CDR3 nucleotide sequence: TGTGCCAGCAGCCAAGATCCGAGCGGGGGGCCCTACGAGCAGTACTTC. Encoded protein: CASSQDPSGGPYEQYF. The chain has TRBV4-2 and TRBJ2-7; 9 positions agree with TRBD2. Germline V CDR1 and CDR2: LGHNA, YNFKEQ. Trimming at V came to 0 bases and at J to 2 bases, leaving 5 bases not matched to a gene. The CDR3 consists of 16 residues.

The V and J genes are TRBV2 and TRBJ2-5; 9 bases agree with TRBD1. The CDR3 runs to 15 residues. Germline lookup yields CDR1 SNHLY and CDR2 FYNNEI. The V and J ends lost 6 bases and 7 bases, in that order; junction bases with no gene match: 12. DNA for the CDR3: TGTGCCAGCAGCGGGACCGGGACAGGGACAGGGACCCAGTACTTC. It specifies CASSGTGTGTGTQYF.

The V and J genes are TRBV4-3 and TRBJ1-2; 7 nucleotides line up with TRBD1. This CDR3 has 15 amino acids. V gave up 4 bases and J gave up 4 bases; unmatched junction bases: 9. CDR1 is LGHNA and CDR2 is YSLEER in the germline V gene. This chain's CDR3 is CASSPGRGGGYGYTF. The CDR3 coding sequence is TGCGCCAGCAGCCCGGGGAGAGGGGGCGGCTATGGCTACACCTTC.

This CDR3 reads CASSTRQGRNEKLFF. The CDR3 coding sequence is TGTGCCAGTAGTACCCGACAGGGCAGGAATGAAAAACTGTTTTTT. The chain couples TRBV19 to TRBJ1-4, with 7 bases matching TRBD1. CDR3 length: 15 residues. Unmatched junction bases numbered 7, after V lost 4 bases and J lost 5 bases. The germline CDR1 and CDR2 sequences are LNHDA and SQIVND (reference sequence).

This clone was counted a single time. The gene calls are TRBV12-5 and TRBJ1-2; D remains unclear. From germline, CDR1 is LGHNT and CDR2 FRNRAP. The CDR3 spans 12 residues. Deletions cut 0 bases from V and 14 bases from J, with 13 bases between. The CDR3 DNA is TGTGCTAGTGGTTTGGTAAATCTCCAGACTACCTTC. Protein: CASGLVNLQTTF.

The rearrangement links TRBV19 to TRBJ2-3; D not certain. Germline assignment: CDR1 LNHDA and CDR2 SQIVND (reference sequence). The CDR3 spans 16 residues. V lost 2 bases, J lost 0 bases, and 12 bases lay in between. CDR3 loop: CASSISPRSSTDTQYF. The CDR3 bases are TGTGCCAGTAGTATATCCCCCCGGAGTAGCACAGATACGCAGTATTTT.

CDR3 DNA sequence: TGCGCCAGCTCACCCCTCGGCGGGACAGGGGGGAGTAGTGGAAACACCATATATTTT. Encoded protein: CASSPLGGTGGSSGNTIYF. V usage is TRBV5-1 and J usage is TRBJ1-3; 11 positions agree with TRBD1. Germline V lookup: CDR1 SGHRS, CDR2 YFSETQ. J lost 3 bases, V lost 7 bases, and 18 bases had no gene match. The CDR3 runs 19 residues.

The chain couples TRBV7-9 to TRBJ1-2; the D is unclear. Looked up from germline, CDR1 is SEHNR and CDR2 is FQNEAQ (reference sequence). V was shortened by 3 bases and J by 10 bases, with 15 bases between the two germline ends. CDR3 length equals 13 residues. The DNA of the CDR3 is TGTGCCAGCAGCTTTAGCACCCGGGAGGACTACACCTTC. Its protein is CASSFSTREDYTF.

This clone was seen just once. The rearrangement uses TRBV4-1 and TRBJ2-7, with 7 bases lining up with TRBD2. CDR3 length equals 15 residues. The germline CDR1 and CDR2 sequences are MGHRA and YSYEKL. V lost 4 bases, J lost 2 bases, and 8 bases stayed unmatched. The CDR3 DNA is TGCGCCAGCAGCCCAACAGCGGGGATTACCTACGAGCAGTACTTC. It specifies CASSPTAGITYEQYF.